This T cell receptor (beta chain) was captured by sequencing in a study of T cells in Graves' hyperthyroidism and ophthalmopathy. General study results and limits: Ophthalmopathy and stable hyperthyroidism were separated by a 13 V-J model.

The TCR beta CDR3 regions underwent amplification using RNA transcripts as the source. The HTBI primer set served for first-round RT-PCR of the TCR CDR3. A single record per CDR3 protein comes from TCRdb applying MiXCR to the multiplex PCR reads. Among roughly 350,000 distinct CDR3 sequences, more than 14% were seen once, and the ten largest hold around 20%. The length of the CDR3 is 14 residues. J was trimmed by 3 bases and V by 2 bases; bases with no gene match: 2. Germline V lookup: CDR1 MNHEY, CDR2 SVGEGT. This clonotype was observed at least ten times. Its specificity is unknown. The sample was blood. The V call is TRBV6-2 or TRBV6-3, the J call TRBJ2-7, with 9 bases fitting TRBD1. This clonotype was obtained from a woman younger than 45 with Graves' ophthalmopathy. CDR3 loop: CASSYPGQGYEQYF. The CDR3 DNA follows: TGTGCCAGCAGTTACCCGGGACAGGGCTACGAGCAGTACTTC.